This is a list of T cell receptor beta chains from one sample in a study of PD-L1 blockade in urothelial cancer. Sequencing was performed with immunoSEQ multiplex PCR; in TCRdb, only in-frame clones are kept and a portion is missing. In the table there are around 38,000 clones, 84% of which are singletons. The starting material was PBMCs, obtained around atezolizumab (anti-PD-L1) treatment. The receptor set was obtained from a man in his sixties with urothelial cancer. Each CDR3 is given with its conserved first and last residue. The D gene is left open where the match is weak. For some rows the clone size is stated as once, few or many, or as a class when expanded; others skip it.

v_gene	abundance	d_gene	j_gene	CDR3aa	CDR3nt
TRBV14	NA	TRBD1	TRBJ2-3	CASSPSGTGGIRTQYF	TGTGCCAGCAGCCCCTCGGGGACAGGGGGGATTCGGACGCAGTATTTT
TRBV5-8	NA	TRBD1	TRBJ2-3	CASSLGTGSPDTQYF	TGTGCCAGCAGCTTAGGGACAGGGTCCCCAGATACGCAGTATTTT
TRBV28	few	TRBD1	TRBJ2-1	CASSGGQAFYNEQFF	TGTGCCAGCAGTGGCGGACAGGCTTTCTACAATGAGCAGTTCTTC
TRBV10-3	NA	NA	TRBJ2-2	CATASGDTGELFF	TGTGCCACAGCCTCCGGAGACACCGGGGAGCTGTTTTTT
TRBV5-7	NA	TRBD2	TRBJ2-1	CASSWNKLAGLNEQFF	TGTGCCAGCAGCTGGAATAAACTAGCGGGACTCAATGAGCAGTTCTTC
TRBV6-5	once	TRBD2	TRBJ2-3	CSSGRGTDTQYF	TGCTCTAGCGGGAGAGGGACAGATACGCAGTATTTT
TRBV9	NA	NA	TRBJ2-1	CASSREVSYNEQFF	TGTGCCAGCAGCAGGGAGGTGTCCTACAATGAGCAGTTCTTC
TRBV27	NA	NA	TRBJ2-7	CASSLWGGSPGEQYF	TGTGCCAGCAGTTTATGGGGAGGTTCCCCTGGCGAGCAGTACTTC
TRBV15	once	TRBD2	TRBJ2-7	CATSRDGTSLDEQYF	TGTGCCACCAGCAGAGACGGGACTAGCCTCGACGAGCAGTACTTC
TRBV10-3	NA	TRBD2	TRBJ2-3	CAITGLAGSTDTQYF	TGTGCCATCACGGGACTAGCGGGTAGCACAGATACGCAGTATTTT
TRBV19	NA	NA	TRBJ2-1	CASSVLTSNEQFF	TGTGCCAGTAGTGTTCTGACTAGCAATGAGCAGTTCTTC
TRBV4-2	few	NA	TRBJ2-5	CASSQESRYQETQYF	TGTGCCAGCAGCCAAGAAAGCCGGTACCAAGAGACCCAGTACTTC
TRBV5-1	NA	NA	TRBJ2-6	CASSPFGGGAGFGANVLTF	TGCGCCAGCAGCCCCTTTGGAGGGGGCGCTGGTTTTGGGGCCAACGTCCTGACTTTC
TRBV9	NA	NA	TRBJ2-6	CASSVLNSPGANVLTF	TGTGCCAGCAGCGTCCTAAACTCTCCTGGGGCCAACGTCCTGACTTTC
TRBV15	NA	NA	TRBJ1-5	CATSGGTPAANQPQHF	TGTGCCACCAGCGGCGGGACTCCTGCCGCCAATCAGCCCCAGCATTTT
TRBV19	few	TRBD2	TRBJ2-1	CASRLAGYNEQFF	TGTGCCAGCCGACTAGCGGGGTACAATGAGCAGTTCTTC
TRBV4-1	NA	NA	TRBJ1-6	CASSQFTGLSSYNSPLHF	TGCGCCAGCAGCCAATTCACAGGTCTGAGCTCCTATAATTCACCCCTCCACTTT
TRBV2	NA	TRBD2	TRBJ2-7	CASSEAALAGWGYEQYF	TGTGCCAGCAGTGAAGCGGCGCTAGCGGGATGGGGCTACGAGCAGTACTTC
TRBV7-9	NA	NA	TRBJ2-7	CASSLPGGYEQYF	TGTGCCAGCAGCTTACCTGGAGGCTACGAGCAGTACTTC
TRBV6-1	NA	NA	TRBJ2-7	CASSISTAPPYEQYF	TGTGCCAGCAGTATAAGCACAGCCCCACCCTACGAGCAGTACTTC
TRBV28	NA	NA	TRBJ1-2	CASSLNGLNYGYTF	TGTGCCAGCAGTTTAAATGGACTCAACTATGGCTACACCTTC
TRBV30	NA	NA	TRBJ2-1	CASIGGGYNEQFF	TGTGCCTCTATTGGTGGCGGGTACAATGAGCAGTTCTTC
TRBV7-3	NA	NA	TRBJ2-1	CASSPGGANNEQFF	TGTGCCAGCAGCCCCGGGGGTGCTAACAATGAGCAGTTCTTC
TRBV6-5	once	TRBD1	TRBJ1-1	CASSYGQGNTEAFF	TGTGCCAGCAGTTACGGACAGGGGAACACTGAAGCTTTCTTT
TRBV5-1	NA	TRBD2	TRBJ2-1	CASSMGLADYNEQFF	TGCGCCAGCAGCATGGGACTAGCGGATTACAATGAGCAGTTCTTC
TRBV27	NA	NA	TRBJ2-5	CATWSYGETQYF	TGTGCCACTTGGAGCTACGGGGAGACCCAGTACTTC
TRBV7-2	NA	NA	TRBJ2-1	CASSFTGTNEQFF	TGTGCCAGCAGCTTTACAGGTACCAATGAGCAGTTCTTC
TRBV4-2	NA	NA	TRBJ2-5	CASSQGLGKAAYQETQYF	TGTGCCAGCAGCCAAGGACTCGGTAAGGCAGCGTACCAAGAGACCCAGTACTTC
TRBV29-1	NA	NA	TRBJ2-1	CSVEKDRGYNEQFF	TGCAGCGTTGAGAAGGACCGAGGGTACAATGAGCAGTTCTTC
TRBV5-1	NA	TRBD1	TRBJ2-7	CASSLGGQSTYEQYF	TGCGCCAGCAGCTTGGGGGGACAGAGTACCTACGAGCAGTACTTC
TRBV7-8	NA	NA	TRBJ1-4	CASSLRSTNEKLFF	TGTGCCAGCAGCCTCAGATCAACTAATGAAAAACTGTTTTTT
TRBV5-1	NA	TRBD1	TRBJ2-3	CASSLGQGSSTDTQYF	TGCGCCAGCAGCTTGGGACAGGGGTCTAGCACAGATACGCAGTATTTT
TRBV23-1	few	NA	TRBJ2-7	CASSQLPSSYEQYF	TGCGCCAGCAGTCAATTACCCAGCTCCTACGAGCAGTACTTC
TRBV10-2	NA	NA	TRBJ2-5	CASSGGETQYF	TGCGCCAGCTCCGGAGGGGAGACCCAGTACTTC
TRBV30	NA	TRBD1	TRBJ2-5	CAHRDRPTGWYF	TGTGCCCACCGGGACAGGCCTACCGGGTGGTACTTC
TRBV11-2	NA	TRBD2	TRBJ2-1	CASSLTSGGYNEQFF	TGTGCCAGCAGCTTGACTAGCGGGGGATACAATGAGCAGTTCTTC
TRBV27	NA	TRBD1	TRBJ1-5	CASSKNRGGNQPQHF	TGTGCCAGCAGTAAAAACAGGGGCGGCAATCAGCCCCAGCATTTT
TRBV9	NA	NA	TRBJ1-1	CASSPVEGDTEAFF	TGTGCCAGCAGCCCAGTGGAAGGGGACACTGAAGCTTTCTTT
TRBV7-3	once	TRBD1	TRBJ1-2	CASSLTPGQGNYGYTF	TGTGCCAGCAGCTTAACTCCGGGACAGGGGAACTATGGCTACACCTTC
TRBV7-2	NA	NA	TRBJ1-5	CASSLVEGQPQHF	TGTGCCAGCAGCTTAGTGGAGGGTCAGCCCCAGCATTTT
TRBV2	NA	NA	TRBJ2-7	CASPSFRGVSTYEQYF	TGTGCCAGCCCTTCCTTCAGGGGAGTTTCAACCTACGAGCAGTACTTC
TRBV9	NA	TRBD2	TRBJ2-7	CASSGRAGGSSYEQYF	TGTGCCAGCAGCGGACGAGCGGGAGGGAGCTCCTACGAGCAGTACTTC
TRBV18	NA	TRBD1	TRBJ2-6	CASSPFGQVLSGANVLTF	TGTGCCAGCTCACCATTTGGACAGGTGCTCTCTGGGGCCAACGTCCTGACTTTC
TRBV7-9	NA	TRBD1	TRBJ1-4	CASSHPTTGWDNEKLFF	TGTGCCAGCAGCCACCCCACGACAGGGTGGGATAATGAAAAACTGTTTTTT
TRBV4-1	NA	NA	TRBJ1-5	CASSQGGMAFSNQPQHF	TGCGCCAGCAGCCAAGGGGGCATGGCGTTTAGCAATCAGCCCCAGCATTTT
TRBV18	NA	TRBD2	TRBJ2-3	CASSPVAGTTDTQYF	TGTGCCAGCTCACCAGTAGCGGGGACCACAGATACGCAGTATTTT
TRBV4-3	NA	TRBD2	TRBJ2-1	CASIPRLAGVHNEQFF	TGCGCCAGCATCCCAAGATTAGCGGGGGTTCACAATGAGCAGTTCTTC